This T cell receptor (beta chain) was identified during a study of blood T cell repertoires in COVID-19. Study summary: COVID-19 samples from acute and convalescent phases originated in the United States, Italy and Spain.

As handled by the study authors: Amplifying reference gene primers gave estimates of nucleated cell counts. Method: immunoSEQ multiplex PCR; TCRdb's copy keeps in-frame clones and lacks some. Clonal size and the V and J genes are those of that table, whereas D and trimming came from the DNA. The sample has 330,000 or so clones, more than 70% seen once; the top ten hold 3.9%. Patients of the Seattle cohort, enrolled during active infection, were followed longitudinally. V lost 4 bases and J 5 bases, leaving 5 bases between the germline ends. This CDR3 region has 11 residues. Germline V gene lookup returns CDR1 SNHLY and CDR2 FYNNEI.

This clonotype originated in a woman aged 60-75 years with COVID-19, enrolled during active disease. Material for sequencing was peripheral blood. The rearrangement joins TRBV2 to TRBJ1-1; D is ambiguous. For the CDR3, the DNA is TGTGCCAGCAGTGGACAAACTGAAGCTTTCTTT. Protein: CASSGQTEAFF.